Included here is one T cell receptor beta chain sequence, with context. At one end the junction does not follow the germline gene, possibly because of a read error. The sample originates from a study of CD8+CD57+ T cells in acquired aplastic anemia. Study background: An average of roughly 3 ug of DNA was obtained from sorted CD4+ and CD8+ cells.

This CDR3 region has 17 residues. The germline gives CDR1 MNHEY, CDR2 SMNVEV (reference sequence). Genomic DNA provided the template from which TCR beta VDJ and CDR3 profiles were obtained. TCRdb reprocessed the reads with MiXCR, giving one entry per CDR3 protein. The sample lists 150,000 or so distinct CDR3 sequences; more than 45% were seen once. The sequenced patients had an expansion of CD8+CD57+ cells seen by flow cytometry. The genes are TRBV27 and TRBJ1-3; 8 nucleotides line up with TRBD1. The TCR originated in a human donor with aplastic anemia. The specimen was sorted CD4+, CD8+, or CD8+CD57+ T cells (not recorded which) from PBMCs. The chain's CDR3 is CASSPQALTGAGNTTYF. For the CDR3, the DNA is TGTGCCAGCAGTCCGCAGGCCCTGACAGGGGCGGGAAACACCACATATTTT.